The clone carrying this TCR beta chain was found many times. Its specificity is not known. The sequence runs out 3 residues before the end of the CDR3; the remainder is reconstructed from the germline J gene. The CDR3 consists of 15 residues. The germline CDR1 and CDR2 sequences are SGHRS and YFSETQ. The V gene end was trimmed by 3 bases and the J gene end by 0 bases; junction bases not matched to a gene: 3. The data originate from a study of T cell clonality in common variable immunodeficiency. Study outcomes and limitations: CVID subjects had higher TCRbeta clonality than healthy controls, most marked in about a third. Reportedly, TCR beta sequences from common variable immunodeficiency showed fewer deletions and N-nucleotide insertions.

Sequenced by immunoSEQ multiplex PCR; TCRdb stores in-frame clones only, minus some. The sample shows more than 35,000 clones, none of them appearing just once. The receptor was isolated from a person aged 18 to 70 in good health. The chain carries TRBV5-1 and TRBJ2-1; 7 bases agree with TRBD1. The sample was peripheral blood mononuclear cells. CDR3 DNA, as far as it was read: TGCGCCAGCAGCTCGGGACAGTACTCCTACAATGAG. Its protein is CASSSGQYSYNE. The entire CDR3 is CASSSGQYSYNEQFF. Complete variable domain (other parts from reference TRBV5-1 and TRBJ2-1): KAGVTQTPRYLIKTRGQQVTLSCSPISGHRSVSWYQQTPGQGLQFLFEYFSETQRNKGNFPGRFSGRQFSNSRSEMNVSTLELGDSALYLCASSSGQYSYNEQFFGPGTRLTVL.